These 20 T cell receptor beta chains share one sample of origin, sequenced in a study of PD-1 blockade in classical Hodgkin lymphoma. Relapse was seen in all patients after autologous stem cell transplantation, and brentuximab vedotin exposure was variable. Profiled with immunoSEQ multiplex PCR; TCRdb holds only in-frame clones, not every one. Of fewer than 20,000 clones detected, approximately 72% appear once; the ten largest clones hold under 5%. The material was peripheral blood mononuclear cells (PBMCs), obtained at baseline. All receptors derive from a human donor with classical Hodgkin lymphoma.

The J gene is TRBJ2-7, the V gene TRBV7-8; a weak D match, TRBD2 (6 bases). CDR1 is SGHVS and CDR2 is FQNEAQ in the germline V gene. The ends were cut back, 2 bases at V and 1 base at J, with 12 bases in the middle. The CDR3 sequence is 15 residues long. In DNA, the CDR3 is TGTGCCAGCAGCTTACTCGGTGGGGGGTCCTACGAGCAGTACTTC. Translating gives CASSLLGGGSYEQYF.

This chain's CDR3 is CASSLAVGRETQYF. The CDR3 DNA reads TGTGCCAGCAGCTTAGCCGTGGGTCGAGAGACCCAGTACTTC. This chain connects TRBV11-2 to TRBJ2-5; D is unclear. V gave up 1 base and J gave up 4 bases, with 10 bases separating them. The CDR3 contains 14 residues. Germline V gives CDR1 SGHAT, CDR2 FQNNGV.

The J gene is TRBJ2-7, the V gene TRBV21-1; the tabulated D call, TRBD1, remains unverified against the DNA. TRBV21-1 counts as a pseudogene. This CDR3 is built from 15 residues. The CDR3 sequence is CASSNRDRGRLQQYF. The CDR3 DNA reads as TGTGCCAGCAGCAACCGGGACAGGGGGCGTCTGCAGCAGTACTTC.

This chain links TRBV5-4 with TRBJ1-1; a possible D gene is TRBD1 (5 bases). This CDR3 is 11 amino acids long. V was pared by 10 bases and J by 3 bases, with 10 bases between. Looked up from germline, CDR1 is SGHNT and CDR2 is YYREEE (reference sequence). The CDR3 DNA is TGTGCCTCGGGGGGACACACTGAAGCTTTCTTT. This codes for CASGGHTEAFF.

This clone was seen more than once but under ten times. The CDR3 protein is CASSSRDRGNYGYTF. In DNA form, the CDR3 reads TGTGCCAGTAGTTCCCGGGACAGGGGTAACTATGGCTACACCTTC. The chain combines TRBV19 with TRBJ1-2; 10 positions agree with TRBD1. This CDR3 is 15 amino acids long. V lost 5 bases to trimming and J lost 1 base; unmatched junction nucleotides: 4. Germline loops: CDR1 LNHDA, CDR2 SQIVND (reference sequence).

The rearrangement uses TRBV5-1 and TRBJ1-1, with D hard to call. Germline lookup yields CDR1 SGHRS and CDR2 YFSETQ. Trimming removed 0 bases at V and 1 base at J, with 4 bases between. The CDR3 length is 13 residues. CDR3 bases: TGCGCCAGCAGCTTGGCGGAGAACACTGAAGCTTTCTTT. As protein: CASSLAENTEAFF.

This chain links TRBV27 with TRBJ1-5; TRBD1 might be the D (5 bases). This CDR3 has 14 amino acids. V lost 6 bases and J 6 bases, leaving 15 bases between the germline ends. From germline, CDR1 is MNHEY and CDR2 SMNVEV (reference sequence). CDR3 sequence (DNA): TGTGCCAGCAGGCCTCAATGGGGCTTTCAGCCCCAGCATTTT. Its translation: CASRPQWGFQPQHF.

The chain is built from TRBV7-8 and TRBJ2-7; 8 bases agree with TRBD2. Germline V gene sequence: CDR1 SGHVS, CDR2 FQNEAQ. The CDR3 sequence is 16 residues long. After removal of 1 base from V and 3 bases from J, the junction contained 8 bases not matched to a gene. Here the CDR3 reads CASSLERTSKFYEQYF. CDR3 DNA: TGTGCCAGCAGCTTAGAAAGGACTAGCAAATTCTACGAGCAGTACTTC.

V usage is TRBV30 and J usage is TRBJ1-6; D not certain. Germline-derived CDR1 and CDR2 are GTSNPN and SVGIG (reference sequence). This CDR3 comprises 12 residues. The ends were cut back, 0 bases at V and 9 bases at J, with 6 bases in the middle. This chain's CDR3 is CAWSVGSSPLHF. CDR3 in DNA: TGTGCCTGGAGTGTAGGGAGTTCACCCCTCCACTTT.

The V call is TRBV6-9, the J call TRBJ2-7; TRBD2 agrees at 7 bases. Germline V gene data show CDR1 as MNHGY and CDR2 as SVAAGI. The CDR3 runs to 15 residues. V shed 5 bases and J 3 bases; nucleotides not matched to a gene: 10. The CDR3 region is CASSPAGTTFYEQYF. Written as DNA, the CDR3 is TGTGCCAGCAGTCCCGCAGGGACTACATTCTACGAGCAGTACTTC.

The chain employs TRBV7-8 and TRBJ2-7, with D maybe TRBD2 (6 bases). CDR1 is SGHVS, CDR2 FQNEAQ, per germline. The CDR3 spans 14 residues. Trimming left V 5 bases short and J 2 bases short, with 13 bases between. The CDR3 region is CASSVGTLAYEQYF. The CDR3 nucleotides read TGTGCCAGCAGCGTCGGGACTTTAGCCTACGAGCAGTACTTC.

The V and J genes are TRBV5-1 and TRBJ1-6, with D uncertain. With 0 bases removed from V and 3 bases from J, the gap between germline ends came to 7 bases. The germline V gene encodes CDR1 SGHRS and CDR2 YFSETQ. The CDR3 has 15 residues. CDR3 sequence reads: CASSLEQLYNSPLHF. DNA for the CDR3: TGCGCCAGCAGCTTGGAGCAGCTCTATAATTCACCCCTCCACTTT.

The chain links TRBV6-5 to TRBJ2-7; 9 bases fit TRBD2. With 2 bases clipped from V and 2 bases from J, the junction kept 7 bases outside the gene matches. This CDR3 comprises 16 residues. Germline V gene lookup returns CDR1 MNHEY and CDR2 SVGAGI. The CDR3 nucleotides are TGTGCCAGCAGTTACGGTTTCGCTAGCGGGACCTACGAGCAGTACTTC. Its protein is CASSYGFASGTYEQYF.

The chain combines TRBV9 with TRBJ2-7; D unclear. Germline V gene lookup returns CDR1 SGDLS and CDR2 YYNGEE. V gave up 0 bases and J gave up 5 bases, with 15 bases separating them. This CDR3 has 15 amino acids. The CDR3 bases are TGTGCCAGCAGCGTAGACGGATCCTATCCCAACGAGCAGTACTTC. Its translation: CASSVDGSYPNEQYF.

The rearrangement links TRBV4-3 to TRBJ2-3, with a weak D call TRBD2 (5 bases). V shed 4 bases and J shed 0 bases, with 5 bases lying between them. The CDR3 runs 13 residues. Germline loops: CDR1 LGHNA, CDR2 YSLEER. CDR3 nucleotide sequence: TGCGCCAGCAGCCGGACTAGCACAGATACGCAGTATTTT. This encodes CASSRTSTDTQYF.

In its sample, this clone was seen once. J is TRBJ2-5 and V is TRBV5-6; the D call may be TRBD1 or TRBD2 (6 bases each). The better agreement between TRBJ2-7 and the DNA end casts doubt on the J call. The CDR3 consists of 14 residues. Per germline, CDR1 SGHDT and CDR2 YYEEEE. CDR3 in DNA: TGTGCCAGCAGCTTGGGAGGGGGGATCGCCGAGCAGTACTTC. Its translation: CASSLGGGIAEQYF.

Remarks on this clone: At the DNA level, this CDR3 is encoded by other sequences in the same sample as well. This rearrangement joins TRBV18 to TRBJ1-1, with 7 bases lining up with TRBD1. The V gene's germline CDR1 is KGHSH and CDR2 LQKENI. This CDR3 comprises 14 residues. The junction had 2 bases not matched to a gene; V was cut back by 3 bases and J by 1 base. The CDR3 loop reads CASSPGTENTEAFF. In nucleotides, the CDR3 is TGTGCCAGCTCACCTGGGACAGAGAACACTGAAGCTTTCTTT.

This clone was seen more than once but under ten times. The V call is TRBV11-1, the J call TRBJ2-7; D gene unclear. Germline CDR1 reads SGHAT; CDR2 reads FQDESV (reference sequence). The CDR3 spans 11 residues. Trimming pared 3 bases from V and 8 bases from J, leaving 8 bases between. This CDR3 reads CASSLAEKQYF. The CDR3 nucleotides are TGTGCCAGCAGCTTGGCGGAGAAGCAGTACTTC.

The chain has TRBV19 and TRBJ2-7; 12 bases are a match to TRBD2. Germline V lookup: CDR1 LNHDA, CDR2 SQIVND (reference sequence). The trim removed 5 bases at V and 5 bases at J, leaving 10 bases unmatched. CDR3 length equals 16 residues. This chain's CDR3 is CASSPLKTSGRNEQYF. The CDR3 nucleotides are TGTGCCAGTAGTCCCCTAAAGACTAGCGGGAGAAACGAGCAGTACTTC.

The rearrangement joins TRBV6-4 to TRBJ2-5; 8 bases agree with TRBD2. The J call may be wrong; the DNA end is better matched by TRBJ2-7. This CDR3 has 15 residues. Germline values: CDR1 MRHNA, CDR2 SNTAGT. This CDR3 is CARQGRLAKSYEQYF. DNA for the CDR3: TGTGCCAGACAGGGAAGACTAGCGAAGAGCTACGAGCAGTACTTC.